The rows below give T cell receptor beta chains drawn from one sample of a study of blood T cell repertoires in COVID-19. TCRdb's copy holds only in-frame clones and misses some; the assay was immunoSEQ multiplex PCR. The top ten hold 2.5% to 3% of the sample, which has about 69,000 clones, 85% seen once. The sample taken for sequencing was peripheral blood. The source of these receptors is a man older than 75 with acute or convalescent COVID-19. Each CDR3 is given with its conserved first and last residue. The order of the fields is CDR3 protein, CDR3 DNA, clone size, V gene, J gene, D gene. A D gene is named only where the DNA matches it firmly. Clone size, where shown, is once, few, many, or a class for clones that have expanded.

CDR3: CASSKETTSARTYEQYF
DNA: TGTGCCAGCAGTAAGGAGACAACTAGCGCCCGAACCTACGAGCAGTACTTC
size: NA
V: TRBV6-2/TRBV6-3
J: TRBJ2-7
D: TRBD2

CDR3: CASSFGELNTQYF
DNA: TGTGCCAGCAGTTTCGGGGAGTTGAATACGCAGTATTTT
size: NA
V: TRBV12-3/TRBV12-4
J: TRBJ2-3
D: NA

CDR3: CASSRDFTTDTQYF
DNA: TGTGCCAGCAGCAGGGACTTCACCACAGATACGCAGTATTTT
size: NA
V: TRBV6-5
J: TRBJ2-3
D: NA

CDR3: CASSEFGSTEAFF
DNA: TGTGCCAGCAGTGAATTTGGGAGCACTGAAGCTTTCTTT
size: NA
V: TRBV25-1
J: TRBJ1-1
D: NA

CDR3: CASNSWGDNQPQHF
DNA: TGTGCCAGCAATTCTTGGGGGGATAATCAGCCCCAGCATTTT
size: NA
V: TRBV6-5
J: TRBJ1-5
D: NA

CDR3: CASSLGPDQPQHF
DNA: TGTGCCAGCAGCTTAGGGCCCGATCAGCCCCAGCATTTT
size: NA
V: TRBV7-2
J: TRBJ1-5
D: NA

CDR3: CASSVGSIVSTDTQYF
DNA: TGTGCCAGCAGCGTAGGGTCAATAGTCAGCACAGATACGCAGTATTTT
size: once
V: TRBV9
J: TRBJ2-3
D: NA

CDR3: CATSDGTGGTNEQFF
DNA: TGTGCCACCAGTGATGGGACAGGGGGAACCAATGAGCAGTTCTTC
size: NA
V: TRBV24-1
J: TRBJ2-1
D: TRBD1

CDR3: CASSGTEGQETQYF
DNA: TGTGCCAGCAGTGGAACAGAGGGCCAGGAGACCCAGTACTTC
size: few
V: TRBV11-3
J: TRBJ2-5
D: NA

CDR3: CASSVSGTGTLGTNEKLFF
DNA: TGCGCCAGCAGCGTCTCCGGGACAGGGACTCTCGGAACTAATGAAAAACTGTTTTTT
size: once
V: TRBV5-1
J: TRBJ1-4
D: TRBD1

CDR3: CASSEVLAGTDTQYF
DNA: TGTGCCAGCAGCGAAGTTCTCGCGGGCACAGATACGCAGTATTTT
size: NA
V: TRBV3-1/TRBV3-2
J: TRBJ2-3
D: NA

CDR3: CASSPDRTNYGYTF
DNA: TGTGCCAGCAGCCCCGACAGGACCAACTATGGCTACACCTTC
size: NA
V: TRBV7-2
J: TRBJ1-2
D: NA

CDR3: CASSLATSSGYGYTF
DNA: TGTGCCAGCAGCTTGGCGACATCTTCCGGCTATGGCTACACCTTC
size: NA
V: TRBV5-6
J: TRBJ1-2
D: NA

CDR3: CASSELRGTEAFF
DNA: TGTGCCAGCAGCGAGCTCAGGGGTACTGAAGCTTTCTTT
size: NA
V: TRBV11-3
J: TRBJ1-1
D: NA

CDR3: CASTLQGGGEAFF
DNA: TGTGCCAGCACCCTACAGGGGGGAGGTGAAGCTTTCTTT
size: NA
V: TRBV6-5
J: TRBJ1-1
D: TRBD1

CDR3: CASRHTGGVDRNEQFF
DNA: TGCGCCAGCAGACACACAGGGGGCGTAGATCGGAATGAGCAGTTCTTC
size: NA
V: TRBV5-1
J: TRBJ2-1
D: TRBD1

CDR3: CASSLESVGAGETQYF
DNA: TGCGCCAGCAGCTTAGAGTCCGTGGGGGCGGGCGAGACCCAGTACTTC
size: NA
V: TRBV5-1
J: TRBJ2-5
D: NA

CDR3: CATSDSATGGLSYGYTF
DNA: TGTGCCACCAGTGATTCTGCGACAGGGGGCTTGAGCTATGGCTACACCTTC
size: NA
V: TRBV24-1
J: TRBJ1-2
D: TRBD1

CDR3: CASSQDWAGTYEQYF
DNA: TGCGCCAGCAGCCAAGATTGGGCAGGGACCTACGAGCAGTACTTC
size: NA
V: TRBV4-1
J: TRBJ2-7
D: NA

CDR3: CASSVGPAGGQGTQYF
DNA: TGTGCCAGCAGCGTAGGGCCTGCGGGAGGCCAGGGTACGCAGTATTTT
size: NA
V: TRBV9
J: TRBJ2-3
D: TRBD2

CDR3: CASSPGQRTYEQYF
DNA: TGTGCCAGCTCACCAGGACAGAGGACCTACGAGCAGTACTTC
size: NA
V: TRBV18
J: TRBJ2-7
D: NA

CDR3: CASSLVTGAGNTIYF
DNA: TGTGCCAGCAGCTTGGTTACGGGAGCTGGAAACACCATATATTTT
size: NA
V: TRBV5-6
J: TRBJ1-3
D: NA

CDR3: CASSQGGGSMMVRFF
DNA: TGCGCCAGCAGCCAAGGGGGCGGGAGTATGATGGTGAGGTTCTTC
size: NA
V: TRBV4-3
J: TRBJ2-1
D: TRBD2

CDR3: CASSKSTDRGFTLQETQYF
DNA: TGTGCCAGCAGCAAGTCGACGGACAGGGGGTTCACACTCCAAGAGACCCAGTACTTC
size: NA
V: TRBV6-2/TRBV6-3
J: TRBJ2-5
D: TRBD1

CDR3: CAFHRGASGNTIYF
DNA: TGTGCCTTTCACAGGGGAGCCTCTGGAAACACCATATATTTT
size: NA
V: TRBV21-1
J: TRBJ1-3
D: NA

CDR3: CAWSTGPYYGYTF
DNA: TGTGCCTGGAGCACAGGGCCGTATTATGGCTACACCTTC
size: NA
V: TRBV30
J: TRBJ1-2
D: NA

CDR3: CASSLGQTYNEQFF
DNA: TGTGCCAGCAGTTTGGGACAAACTTACAATGAGCAGTTCTTC
size: NA
V: TRBV27
J: TRBJ2-1
D: NA

CDR3: CASSGMGTSGDEQFF
DNA: TGTGCCAGCAGCGGGATGGGGACTAGTGGGGATGAGCAGTTCTTC
size: NA
V: TRBV11-3
J: TRBJ2-1
D: TRBD2

CDR3: CASSLFQEGAGTSGRGEQFF
DNA: TGTGCCAGCAGCTTGTTTCAGGAGGGGGCCGGGACTAGCGGGAGAGGTGAGCAGTTCTTC
size: NA
V: TRBV5-5
J: TRBJ2-1
D: TRBD2

CDR3: CASSRRTGGAGEKLFF
DNA: TGTGCCAGCAGTCGAAGGACAGGGGGCGCCGGGGAAAAACTGTTTTTT
size: NA
V: TRBV2
J: TRBJ1-4
D: TRBD1

CDR3: CATRESGVETQYF
DNA: TGTGCCACCAGAGAGTCCGGGGTAGAGACCCAGTACTTC
size: NA
V: TRBV24-1
J: TRBJ2-5
D: NA

CDR3: CASSRQGSSGNTIYF
DNA: TGTGCCAGCAGTCGCCAGGGATCCTCTGGAAACACCATATATTTT
size: NA
V: TRBV6-6
J: TRBJ1-3
D: NA

CDR3: CASKQRSGYEQYF
DNA: TGTGCCAGCAAGCAAAGATCGGGGTACGAGCAGTACTTC
size: once
V: TRBV27
J: TRBJ2-7
D: NA

CDR3: CASSRSDYGYNEQFF
DNA: TGTGCCAGCAGCCGTAGCGACTACGGCTACAATGAGCAGTTCTTC
size: once
V: TRBV6-5
J: TRBJ2-1
D: NA

CDR3: CASSVRQTSQNSPLHF
DNA: TGTGCCAGCAGCGTTAGACAGACGTCTCAGAATTCACCCCTCCACTTT
size: NA
V: TRBV7-2
J: TRBJ1-6
D: NA

CDR3: CASSTGTGWNTEAFF
DNA: TGCGCCAGCAGCACCGGGACAGGGTGGAACACTGAAGCTTTCTTT
size: NA
V: TRBV5-1
J: TRBJ1-1
D: TRBD1

CDR3: CASSYGVAEAFF
DNA: TGTGCCAGTAGTTACGGGGTGGCTGAAGCTTTCTTT
size: NA
V: TRBV19
J: TRBJ1-1
D: NA

CDR3: CASSIRTGSYEQYF
DNA: TGCGCCAGCAGCATCCGGACAGGGTCCTACGAGCAGTACTTC
size: NA
V: TRBV5-1
J: TRBJ2-7
D: TRBD1

CDR3: CATSDPSGGANGYTF
DNA: TGTGCCACCAGTGACCCATCCGGGGGGGCGAATGGCTACACCTTC
size: NA
V: TRBV24-1
J: TRBJ1-2
D: NA

CDR3: CASRGQGNNQPQHF
DNA: TGTGCCAGCAGGGGACAGGGGAACAATCAGCCCCAGCATTTT
size: few
V: TRBV6-5
J: TRBJ1-5
D: TRBD1

CDR3: CASSYLQGSYEQYF
DNA: TGTGCCAGCAGTTACCTACAGGGCTCCTACGAGCAGTACTTC
size: NA
V: TRBV6-6
J: TRBJ2-7
D: NA

CDR3: CASSLNRGTDTQYF
DNA: TGTGCCAGCAGTTTGAACCGGGGAACAGATACGCAGTATTTT
size: once
V: TRBV27
J: TRBJ2-3
D: NA

CDR3: CASSLAGYGYTF
DNA: TGTGCCAGCAGCTTGGCAGGCTATGGCTACACCTTC
size: NA
V: TRBV7-2
J: TRBJ1-2
D: NA

CDR3: CASSRSGTGDTEAFF
DNA: TGTGCCAGCAGCAGATCCGGGACAGGGGACACTGAAGCTTTCTTT
size: NA
V: TRBV5-5
J: TRBJ1-1
D: TRBD1

CDR3: CASSSCWTSKNIQYF
DNA: TGTGCCAGCAGCTCTTGCTGGACTTCCAAAAACATTCAGTACTTC
size: NA
V: TRBV21-1
J: TRBJ2-4
D: NA

CDR3: CATSRPSGSYNEQFF
DNA: TGTGCCACCAGTAGGCCTAGTGGCTCCTACAATGAGCAGTTCTTC
size: NA
V: TRBV15
J: TRBJ2-1
D: NA

CDR3: CASSLSGIYGYTF
DNA: TGTGCCAGCAGCTTATCAGGCATCTATGGCTACACCTTC
size: NA
V: TRBV13
J: TRBJ1-2
D: NA

CDR3: CASSPRGGTGNTIYF
DNA: TGCGCCAGCAGCCCAAGGGGCGGGACTGGAAACACCATATATTTT
size: NA
V: TRBV5-1
J: TRBJ1-3
D: NA

CDR3: CASSVEGAWEQFF
DNA: TGTGCCAGCAGCGTAGAAGGAGCTTGGGAGCAGTTCTTC
size: NA
V: TRBV9
J: TRBJ2-1
D: NA

CDR3: CASLLGQGNGELFF
DNA: TGTGCCAGTCTCTTAGGACAGGGGAATGGGGAGCTGTTTTTT
size: NA
V: TRBV19
J: TRBJ2-2
D: TRBD1